These 14 T cell receptor beta chains share one sample of origin, sequenced in a study of T-cell memory formation after mild COVID-19. In TCRdb, the 5' RACE reads were re-called with MiXCR into one record per CDR3 protein. The sample holds 450,000 to 650,000 distinct CDR3 sequences, about a sixth seen once. The material sequenced was PBMCs or a T cell subset sorted from them (not recorded which). These receptors all stem from an adult woman who had mild COVID-19 (a few samples of this study predate the infection). Cell type and time point are not known.

V gene TRBV7-2 combines with J gene TRBJ1-2; weak D call: TRBD1 (6 bases). This CDR3 is 14 amino acids long. V was clipped by 4 bases and J by 7 bases, with 16 bases between them. Germline lookup yields CDR1 SGHTA and CDR2 FQGNSA. CDR3 sequence: CASSSLQGKGGYTF. The DNA of the CDR3 is TGTGCCAGCAGCTCACTTCAGGGGAAAGGTGGCTACACCTTC.

The V call is TRBV23-1, the J call TRBJ2-2, with D possibly called TRBD1 or TRBD2 (5 bases each). TRBV23-1 is designated an ORF whose function remains uncertain. With 6 bases removed from V and 5 bases from J, the gap between germline ends came to 19 bases. The CDR3 contains 16 residues. CDR3 in amino acids: CASRFAEDTTTGELFF. In nucleotides, the CDR3 is TGCGCCAGCAGATTCGCGGAGGACACCACGACCGGGGAGCTGTTTTTT.

This rearrangement joins TRBV6-2 or TRBV6-3 to TRBJ2-2; D may correspond to TRBD1 or TRBD2 (5 bases each). This CDR3 is 15 amino acids long. The germline V gene encodes CDR1 MNHEY and CDR2 SVGEGT. Trimming cost V 2 bases and J 3 bases, with 10 bases left between them. CDR3 region: CASSYKQGDTGELFF. CDR3 DNA: TGTGCCAGCAGTTACAAGCAGGGAGACACCGGGGAGCTGTTTTTT.

This clonotype was observed at least ten times. The chain combines TRBV20-1 with TRBJ1-5; the D is unclear. Germline V CDR1 and CDR2: DFQATT, SNEGSKA (reference sequence). Trimming stripped 5 bases from V and 5 bases from J, with 16 bases between. CDR3 size: 14 residues. DNA of the CDR3: TGCAGTGCTCTAGCGGACGGGCGGTATCAGCCCCAGCATTTT. Protein: CSALADGRYQPQHF.

The gene calls are TRBV4-1 and TRBJ1-5, with 8 bases lining up with TRBD1. The V and J ends lost 4 bases and 6 bases, in that order; junction bases with no gene match: 11. The CDR3 contains 16 residues. Germline V CDR1 and CDR2: MGHRA, YSYEKL. CDR3 in amino acids: CASSLLQGAGGQPQHF. CDR3 nucleotides: TGCGCCAGCAGCCTACTGCAGGGGGCGGGGGGTCAGCCCCAGCATTTT.

This sequence joins TRBV24-1 and TRBJ2-3; TRBD2 matches at 7 bases. This CDR3 has 17 amino acids. Looked up from germline, CDR1 is KGHDR and CDR2 is SFDVKD. The J segment lost 4 bases and the V segment lost 3 bases, leaving 12 bases of the junction unmatched. CDR3 residues: CATSDPLAGDFPDTQYF. The CDR3 DNA reads TGTGCCACCAGTGATCCCCTGGCGGGAGATTTCCCAGATACGCAGTATTTT.

The chain carries TRBV24-1 and TRBJ2-3, with TRBD1 matching 8 bases. Germline V CDR1 and CDR2: KGHDR, SFDVKD. There are 15 residues in the CDR3. The V and J ends lost 10 bases and 1 base, in that order; junction bases with no gene match: 9. As DNA, the CDR3 is TGTGCCACAAGCTCGGACAGGGATCGCACAGATACGCAGTATTTT. Its protein is CATSSDRDRTDTQYF.

The chain couples TRBV4-1 to TRBJ1-3; D uncertain. The ends were cut back, 2 bases at V and 0 bases at J, with 20 bases in the middle. Germline V gives CDR1 MGHRA, CDR2 YSYEKL. The CDR3 is 19 residues long. Here the CDR3 DNA reads TGCGCCAGCAGCCAATTTCCCGTTGCAGTTGCTCGCTCTGGAAACACCATATATTTT. Residues: CASSQFPVAVARSGNTIYF.

In its sample, this clonotype was seen many times. The CDR3 here is CAISGVARRDEQFF. The CDR3 DNA reads as TGTGCCATCAGCGGAGTAGCCCGGCGAGATGAGCAGTTCTTC. The rearrangement links TRBV10-3 to TRBJ2-1, with D uncertain. Per the germline V gene, CDR1 is ENHRY and CDR2 is SYGVKD. Trimming stripped 6 bases from V and 8 bases from J, with 17 bases between. The CDR3 spans 14 residues.

This clonotype was counted between two and nine times. The gene calls are TRBV20-1 and TRBJ2-7; 9 nucleotides agree with TRBD2. CDR3 size: 14 residues. V shed 5 bases, J shed 4 bases, and the junction held 9 bases outside the gene matches. Germline-derived CDR1 and CDR2 are DFQATT and SNEGSKA (reference sequence). The CDR3 protein is CSARYSGSGYEQYF. The CDR3 coding sequence is TGCAGTGCTCGTTATAGCGGGAGTGGGTACGAGCAGTACTTC.

This clonotype has only a few counts. V and J are TRBV6-5 and TRBJ2-3; 12 bases agree with TRBD2. Per germline, CDR1 MNHEY and CDR2 SVGAGI. The CDR3 covers 15 residues. J gave up 4 bases and V 7 bases, and 6 bases lay outside the gene matches. The CDR3 DNA reads as TGTGCCAGCACCCCGACTAGCGGGAGTGCAGATACGCAGTATTTT. Protein product: CASTPTSGSADTQYF.

J is TRBJ1-1 and V is TRBV5-5, with D perhaps matching TRBD1 (6 bases). Germline CDR1 SGHKS, CDR2 YYEKEE (reference sequence). There are 13 residues in the CDR3. Trimming cost V 3 bases and J 5 bases, with 11 bases left between them. The chain's CDR3 is CASSWGGRTEAFF. CDR3 sequence (DNA): TGTGCCAGCAGCTGGGGGGGGCGTACTGAAGCTTTCTTT.

This clonotype has more than one count but fewer than ten. The chain carries TRBV10-3 and TRBJ2-1; 7 nucleotides agree with TRBD1. V shed 7 bases, J shed 7 bases, and the junction held 13 bases outside the gene matches. Germline CDR1 is ENHRY and CDR2 is SYGVKD. This CDR3 comprises 15 residues. The CDR3 here is CAIKMGRQGGNEQFF. CDR3 sequence (DNA): TGTGCCATCAAAATGGGCCGACAGGGCGGGAATGAGCAGTTCTTC.

This clonotype was seen a handful of times. This sequence joins TRBV5-1 and TRBJ2-5, with 10 bases lining up with TRBD2. Germline loops: CDR1 SGHRS, CDR2 YFSETQ. V lost 1 base, J lost 1 base, and 7 bases stayed unmatched. The CDR3 runs 17 residues. CDR3 loop: CASSLRGLAGAQETQYF. CDR3 in DNA: TGCGCCAGCAGCTTGAGGGGCCTAGCGGGGGCCCAAGAGACCCAGTACTTC.